This T cell receptor beta chain derives from a study of graft-versus-host responses after intestinal transplantation. Background on the study: Multivisceral, liver-intestinal, or isolated intestinal transplants were received by the recipients. Induction with anti-thymocyte globulin, then tacrolimus and steroids for 2 to 3 years, was given to all recipients.

Here immunoSEQ multiplex PCR was the method, and the copy in TCRdb shows in-frame clones only, minus some. The sample has roughly 69,000 clones, 90% seen once; the top ten hold roughly 1.5%. With 3 bases removed from V and 4 bases from J, the gap between germline ends came to 13 bases. This CDR3 spans 14 amino acids. Germline CDR1 MNHEY, CDR2 SMNVEV (reference sequence). In the case of this clone: Its matching antigen is unknown.

General study results and limits: Subjects displaying graft-donor T cell macrochimerism possessed elevated graft-versus-host to host-versus-graft clonal ratios inside allografts. GvH clones occurred in recipient marrow; some first appeared in ileum or blood.

This receptor was taken from a human donor who was the organ donor for an intestinal transplant. The V and J genes are TRBV27 and TRBJ2-7; no definite D call. The input for sequencing was unstimulated CD8+ T cells sorted from spleen or lymph node cells, taken before transplant. CDR3: CASSFAAAGYEQYF. The CDR3 bases are TGTGCCAGCAGTTTTGCGGCGGCTGGTTACGAGCAGTACTTC.